This is a list of T cell receptor beta chains from one sample in a study of CD8 T cells in ankylosing spondylitis. TCRdb passed the 5' RACE reads through MiXCR, listing each CDR3 protein once. The table includes 380,000 or so distinct CDR3 sequences, 20% to 25% detected once. Input material: blood, either unsorted or a sorted T cell fraction (not recorded which). These receptors were collected from a male donor with ankylosing spondylitis or in good health (not recorded which). The CDR3 runs from the conserved cysteine through the conserved F or W. Each record gives: V gene, J gene, clone size, D gene, CDR3 protein, CDR3 DNA. D genes are given only for firm matches. Not all rows give a size; the values are once, few, many and, for expanded clones, a class.

V: TRBV5-1
J: TRBJ2-7
size: many
D: TRBD1
CDR3: CASSFGTGSYEQYF
DNA: TGTGCCAGCAGTTTTGGGACAGGGTCGTACGAGCAGTACTTC

V: TRBV20-1
J: TRBJ2-3
size: NA
D: TRBD2
CDR3: CSARAFLADPTDTQYF
DNA: TGCAGTGCTAGAGCCTTCCTAGCGGACCCCACAGATACGCAGTATTTT

V: TRBV28
J: TRBJ2-5
size: NA
D: NA
CDR3: CASSPDTGQETQYF
DNA: TGTGCCAGCAGTCCAGACACCGGACAAGAGACCCAGTACTTC

V: TRBV12-3/TRBV12-4
J: TRBJ2-1
size: many
D: NA
CDR3: CASSLATTQFF
DNA: TGTGCCAGCAGTTTAGCTACAACGCAGTTCTTC

V: TRBV29-1
J: TRBJ2-7
size: NA
D: NA
CDR3: CSVLGGPSSYEQYF
DNA: TGCAGCGTGTTGGGGGGGCCATCTTCCTACGAGCAGTACTTC

V: TRBV5-1
J: TRBJ1-1
size: NA
D: TRBD1
CDR3: CASSSGQMNTEAFF
DNA: TGCGCCAGCAGCTCGGGACAGATGAACACTGAAGCTTTCTTT

V: TRBV10-3
J: TRBJ2-3
size: few
D: NA
CDR3: CAISAGTDTQYF
DNA: TGTGCCATCAGTGCCGGCACAGATACGCAGTATTTT

V: TRBV7-8
J: TRBJ2-1
size: NA
D: NA
CDR3: CASSSGGPASYNEQFF
DNA: TGTGCCAGCAGCTCAGGGGGGCCGGCATCCTACAATGAGCAGTTCTTC

V: TRBV7-6
J: TRBJ2-3
size: NA
D: NA
CDR3: CASQGTVRGDTQYF
DNA: TGTGCCAGCCAAGGGACGGTCCGCGGTGATACGCAGTATTTT

V: TRBV5-1
J: TRBJ2-1
size: few
D: NA
CDR3: CASSLGWRSSYNEQFF
DNA: TGCGCCAGCAGCTTGGGTTGGCGGAGCTCCTACAATGAGCAGTTCTTC

V: TRBV19
J: TRBJ2-5
size: NA
D: NA
CDR3: CASSPRVAENQETQYF
DNA: TGTGCCAGTAGTCCCAGGGTAGCGGAGAACCAAGAGACCCAGTACTTC

V: TRBV3-1
J: TRBJ2-1
size: NA
D: NA
CDR3: CASSQPKVRPEFF
DNA: TGTGCCAGCAGCCAACCGAAGGTCCGACCGGAGTTCTTC

V: TRBV7-9
J: TRBJ2-3
size: NA
D: NA
CDR3: CASSPSGSPTDTQYF
DNA: TGTGCCAGCAGCCCCTCTGGGTCCCCGACAGATACGCAGTATTTT

V: TRBV12-3/TRBV12-4
J: TRBJ2-7
size: few
D: NA
CDR3: CASSLTRVYEQYF
DNA: TGTGCCAGCAGTCTGACACGGGTGTACGAGCAGTACTTC

V: TRBV28
J: TRBJ2-1
size: few
D: NA
CDR3: CASSFKRLEPINEQFF
DNA: TGTGCCAGCAGTTTTAAAAGGCTGGAACCGATCAATGAGCAGTTCTTC

V: TRBV6-1
J: TRBJ1-2
size: NA
D: TRBD1
CDR3: CASKNRDRVDGYTF
DNA: TGTGCCAGCAAGAACCGGGACAGGGTGGATGGCTACACCTTC

V: TRBV7-9
J: TRBJ2-6
size: NA
D: NA
CDR3: CASSAPLGAGANVLTF
DNA: TGTGCCAGCAGCGCCCCTTTGGGGGCTGGGGCCAACGTCCTGACTTTC

V: TRBV6-5
J: TRBJ2-5
size: NA
D: TRBD2
CDR3: CASSNPGLAGHRGETQYF
DNA: TGTGCCAGCAGTAACCCGGGACTAGCGGGGCACCGGGGAGAGACCCAGTACTTC

V: TRBV29-1
J: TRBJ2-2
size: NA
D: NA
CDR3: CSVEAGATGELFF
DNA: TGCAGCGTTGAAGCTGGGGCCACCGGGGAGCTGTTTTTT

V: TRBV5-1
J: TRBJ2-3
size: few
D: NA
CDR3: CASSPPGSGDTQYF
DNA: TGCGCCAGCAGTCCCCCCGGCTCCGGGGATACGCAGTATTTT

V: TRBV4-1
J: TRBJ2-1
size: many
D: TRBD2
CDR3: CASSQEGTSVGNEQFF
DNA: TGCGCCAGCAGCCAAGAAGGGACTAGCGTGGGTAATGAGCAGTTCTTC

V: TRBV21-1
J: TRBJ1-1
size: few
D: NA
CDR3: CASSKRGRDTEAFF
DNA: TGTGCCAGCAGCAAAAGGGGTCGGGACACTGAAGCTTTCTTT

V: TRBV14
J: TRBJ1-4
size: many
D: NA
CDR3: CASSLTSGSELFF
DNA: TGTGCCAGCAGCTTAACATCCGGGTCCGAACTGTTTTTT

V: TRBV7-9
J: TRBJ2-1
size: NA
D: NA
CDR3: CASSPKGGSSYNEQFF
DNA: TGTGCCAGCAGCCCCAAGGGGGGGAGCTCCTACAATGAGCAGTTCTTC

V: TRBV20-1
J: TRBJ2-5
size: few
D: NA
CDR3: CSARDLRDNQETQYF
DNA: TGCAGTGCTAGAGATCTCCGGGACAACCAAGAGACCCAGTACTTC

V: TRBV9
J: TRBJ2-1
size: NA
D: NA
CDR3: CASSVEGVGHEQFF
DNA: TGTGCCAGCAGCGTAGAGGGGGTAGGCCATGAGCAGTTCTTC

V: TRBV29-1
J: TRBJ1-2
size: NA
D: NA
CDR3: CSAEEGQVYGYTF
DNA: TGCAGCGCCGAGGAGGGGCAGGTCTATGGCTACACCTTC

V: TRBV19
J: TRBJ2-7
size: NA
D: TRBD2
CDR3: CATVALAGETYEQYF
DNA: TGTGCCACTGTAGCCCTAGCGGGGGAGACTTACGAGCAGTACTTC

V: TRBV5-6
J: TRBJ2-2
size: NA
D: NA
CDR3: CASSLVGRSYGELFF
DNA: TGTGCCAGCAGCTTGGTGGGACGGAGTTACGGGGAGCTGTTTTTT

V: TRBV5-8
J: TRBJ2-2
size: few
D: NA
CDR3: CASSRVGLATTGELFF
DNA: TGTGCCAGCAGCCGGGTGGGGCTAGCAACGACCGGGGAGCTGTTTTTT

V: TRBV29-1
J: TRBJ1-1
size: NA
D: NA
CDR3: CSVEDWENTEAFF
DNA: TGCAGCGTTGAAGATTGGGAGAACACTGAAGCTTTCTTT

V: TRBV27
J: TRBJ2-1
size: NA
D: TRBD2
CDR3: CASSSLRRGDSYNEQFF
DNA: TGTGCCAGCAGTTCCCTGCGGCGGGGGGACTCCTACAATGAGCAGTTCTTC

V: TRBV15
J: TRBJ1-2
size: NA
D: NA
CDR3: CATSRLLSANYGYTF
DNA: TGTGCCACCAGCAGACTGCTCAGCGCCAACTATGGCTACACCTTC

V: TRBV12-3/TRBV12-4
J: TRBJ2-7
size: few
D: NA
CDR3: CASSLTAPPTGEQYF
DNA: TGTGCCAGCAGTTTGACGGCCCCACCTACTGGCGAGCAGTACTTC

V: TRBV12-3/TRBV12-4
J: TRBJ2-5
size: NA
D: TRBD2
CDR3: CASSSRTSGGPQETQYF
DNA: TGTGCCAGCAGTTCGAGGACTAGCGGGGGGCCTCAAGAGACCCAGTACTTC

V: TRBV29-1
J: TRBJ1-1
size: few
D: NA
CDR3: CSVEDRISFEAFF
DNA: TGCAGCGTTGAGGATCGGATATCCTTTGAAGCTTTCTTT

V: TRBV28
J: TRBJ2-7
size: NA
D: TRBD1
CDR3: CASGPDREIHEQYF
DNA: TGTGCCAGCGGCCCGGACAGGGAAATCCACGAGCAGTACTTC

V: TRBV6-2/TRBV6-3
J: TRBJ2-2
size: NA
D: NA
CDR3: CASRPRRMNTGELYF
DNA: TGTGCCAGCAGACCCAGACGGATGAACACCGGGGAGCTGTATTTT